This TCR beta chain was found in a study of CD8 T cells in Susac syndrome. The RNA, roughly 0.5 to 1 ug, was put through reverse transcription using random hexamers. TCRdb reanalysed the immunoSEQ multiplex PCR reads using MiXCR and keeps one entry per CDR3 protein. The sample includes 80,000 to 95,000 distinct CDR3 sequences, approximately 95% seen only once; the top ten take approximately 0.94%. CDR3 length equals 16 residues. Per germline, CDR1 MNHEY and CDR2 SMNVEV (reference sequence). With 5 bases removed from V and 2 bases from J, the gap between germline ends came to 17 bases. V and J are TRBV27 and TRBJ2-3, with D possibly matching TRBD2 (5 bases). The origin of this receptor is a human donor with Susac syndrome. Sequencing input: CD8+ T cells from PBMCs. The CDR3 protein is CASSERAQPPTDTQYF. The DNA for the CDR3 is TGTGCCAGCAGTGAGAGGGCTCAACCCCCCACAGATACGCAGTATTTT.